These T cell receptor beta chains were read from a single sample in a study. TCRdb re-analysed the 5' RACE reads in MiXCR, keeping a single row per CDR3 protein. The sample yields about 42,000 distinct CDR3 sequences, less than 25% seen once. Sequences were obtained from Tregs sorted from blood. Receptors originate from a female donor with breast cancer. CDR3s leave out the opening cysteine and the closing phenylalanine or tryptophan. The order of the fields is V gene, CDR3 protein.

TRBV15,ATSRDNSGGETQY
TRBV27,ASRKMIHSYEQY
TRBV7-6,ASSPLIKGESYGYT
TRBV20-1,SARGGDYGYT
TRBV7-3,ASSLSHGAYNEQF
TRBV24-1,ATSDLTGDTGELF
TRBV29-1,SVERTLSQETQY
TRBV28,ASSLGWNSPLH
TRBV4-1,ASSQEARPLETQY
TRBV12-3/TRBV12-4,ASTLGSNQPQH
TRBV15,ATSGKRASYEQY
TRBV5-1,ASSLGADNQPQH
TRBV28,ASSLYRGHGEQF
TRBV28,ASSGSQREGHNEQF
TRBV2,ASSREHTGELF
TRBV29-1,SVTTASGETQY
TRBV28,ASSQQGNNEKLF
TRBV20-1,SARAGTENYGYT
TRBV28,ASSLVRVYSNQPQH
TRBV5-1,ASSLGTGVRFEQF
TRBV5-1,ASSLEAGGPSGTQY
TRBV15,ATRASLGQETQY
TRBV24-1,ATSGPRQGPYSYNEQF
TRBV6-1,ASSAAGDYNEQF
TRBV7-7,ASSLLGPDTQY
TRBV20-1,SARDIAPYEQY
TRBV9,ASSVVPNDEQF
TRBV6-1,ASSPTTGSNEKLF
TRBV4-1,ASSQALTRSQH
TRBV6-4,ASSDGLAANEQF
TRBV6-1,ASSGLAGGQETQY
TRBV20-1,SARDRERVYNEQF
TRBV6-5,ASSSPRPVEAAF
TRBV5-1,ASSLDPSGYEQF
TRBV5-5,ASSFEQDRYSNQPQH
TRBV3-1,ASSEGLAGVTDTQY
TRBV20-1,SARGPERGAPNEQF
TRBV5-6,ASSLAGGANEKLF
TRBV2,ASSFRGTAEAF
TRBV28,ASSPTVEQF